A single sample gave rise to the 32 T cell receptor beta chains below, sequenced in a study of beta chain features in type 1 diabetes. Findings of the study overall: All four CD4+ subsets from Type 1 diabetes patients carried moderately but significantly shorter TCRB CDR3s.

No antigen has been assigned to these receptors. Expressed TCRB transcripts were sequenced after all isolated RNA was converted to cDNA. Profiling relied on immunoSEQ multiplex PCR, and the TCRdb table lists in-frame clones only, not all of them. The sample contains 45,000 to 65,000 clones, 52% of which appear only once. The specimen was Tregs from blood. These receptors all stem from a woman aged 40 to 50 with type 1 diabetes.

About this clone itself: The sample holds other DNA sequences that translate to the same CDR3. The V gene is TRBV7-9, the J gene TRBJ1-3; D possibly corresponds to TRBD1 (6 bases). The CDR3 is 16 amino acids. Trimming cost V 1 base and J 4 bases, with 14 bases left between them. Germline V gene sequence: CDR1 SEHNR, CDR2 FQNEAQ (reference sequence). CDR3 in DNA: TGTGCCAGCAGCTTAGGGGGGCTCGGACGCGGAAACACCATATATTTT. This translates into CASSLGGLGRGNTIYF. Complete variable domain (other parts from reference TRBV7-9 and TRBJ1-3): DTGVSQNPRHKITKRGQNVTFRCDPISEHNRLYWYRQTLGQGPEFLTYFQNEAQLEKSRLLSDRFSAERPKGSFSTLEIQRTEQGDSAMYLCASSLGGLGRGNTIYFGEGSWLTVV.

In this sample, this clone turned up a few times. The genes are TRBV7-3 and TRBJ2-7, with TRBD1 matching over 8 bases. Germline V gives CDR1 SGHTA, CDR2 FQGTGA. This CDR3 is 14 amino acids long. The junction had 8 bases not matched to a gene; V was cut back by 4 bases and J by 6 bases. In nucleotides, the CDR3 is TGTGCCAGCAGCTCTCAGGACAGGGCCGGCGAGCAGTACTTC. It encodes CASSSQDRAGEQYF. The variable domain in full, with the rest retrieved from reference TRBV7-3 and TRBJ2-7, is GAGVSQTPSNKVTEKGKYVELRCDPISGHTALYWYRQSLGQGPEFLIYFQGTGAADDSGLPNDRFFAVRPEGSVSTLKIQRTERGDSAVYLCASSSQDRAGEQYFGPGTRLTVT.

This CDR3 reads CASSGRTGAHTEAFF. As DNA, the CDR3 is TGTGCCAGCAGTGGAAGGACAGGGGCGCACACTGAAGCTTTCTTT. The chain joins TRBV6-6 to TRBJ1-1; 9 bases fit TRBD1. Germline V CDR1 and CDR2: MNHNY, SVGAGI (reference sequence). The CDR3 length is 15 residues. J gave up 3 bases and V 5 bases, and 7 bases lay outside the gene matches.

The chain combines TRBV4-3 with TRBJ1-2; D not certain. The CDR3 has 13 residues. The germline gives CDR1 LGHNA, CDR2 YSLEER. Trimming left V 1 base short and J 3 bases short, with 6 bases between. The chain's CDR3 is CASSQVLDYGYTF. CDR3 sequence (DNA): TGCGCCAGCAGCCAAGTCTTAGACTATGGCTACACCTTC.

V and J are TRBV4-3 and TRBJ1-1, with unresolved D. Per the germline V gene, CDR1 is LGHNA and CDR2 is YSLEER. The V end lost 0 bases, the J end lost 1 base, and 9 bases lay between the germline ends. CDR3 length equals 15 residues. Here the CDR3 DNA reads TGCGCCAGCAGCCAAGATACGGCGGCGAACACTGAAGCTTTCTTT. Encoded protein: CASSQDTAANTEAFF.

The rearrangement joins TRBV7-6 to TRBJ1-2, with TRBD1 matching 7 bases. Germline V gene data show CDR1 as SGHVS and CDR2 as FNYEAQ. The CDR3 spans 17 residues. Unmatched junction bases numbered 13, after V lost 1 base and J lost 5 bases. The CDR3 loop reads CASSLGLAGQDPYGYTF. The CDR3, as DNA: TGTGCCAGCAGCTTAGGGCTGGCCGGACAGGATCCATATGGCTACACCTTC.

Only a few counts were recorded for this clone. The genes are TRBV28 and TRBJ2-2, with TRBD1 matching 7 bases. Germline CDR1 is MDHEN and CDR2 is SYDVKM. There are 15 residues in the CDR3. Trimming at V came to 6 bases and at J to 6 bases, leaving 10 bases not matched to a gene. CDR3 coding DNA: TGTGCCAGCAGGACCTCGACAGGGAGAGCCGGGGAGCTGTTTTTT. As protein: CASRTSTGRAGELFF. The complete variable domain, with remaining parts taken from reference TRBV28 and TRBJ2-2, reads DVKVTQSSRYLVKRTGEKVFLECVQDMDHENMFWYRQDPGLGLRLIYFSYDVKMKEKGDIPEGYSVSREKKERFSLILESASTNQTSMYLCASRTSTGRAGELFFGEGSRLTVL.

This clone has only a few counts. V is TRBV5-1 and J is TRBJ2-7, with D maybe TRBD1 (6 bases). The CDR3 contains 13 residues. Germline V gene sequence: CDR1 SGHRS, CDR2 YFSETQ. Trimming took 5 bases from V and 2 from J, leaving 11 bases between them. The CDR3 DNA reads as TGCGCCAGCAGGCCTCCAGGGGCCTACGAGCAGTACTTC. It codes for CASRPPGAYEQYF.

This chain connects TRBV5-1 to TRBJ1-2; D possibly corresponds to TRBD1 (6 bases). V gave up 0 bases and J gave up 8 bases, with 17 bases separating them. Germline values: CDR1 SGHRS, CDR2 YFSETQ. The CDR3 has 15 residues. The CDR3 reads CASSLVPGPDRGYTF. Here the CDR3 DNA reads TGCGCCAGCAGCTTGGTTCCGGGTCCAGACAGGGGCTACACCTTC.

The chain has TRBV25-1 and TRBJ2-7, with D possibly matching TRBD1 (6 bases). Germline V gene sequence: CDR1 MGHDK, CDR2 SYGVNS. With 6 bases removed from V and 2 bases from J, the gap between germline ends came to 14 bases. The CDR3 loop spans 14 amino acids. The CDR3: CASSDPRTAYEQYF. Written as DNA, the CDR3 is TGTGCCAGCAGCGACCCTCGGACAGCCTACGAGCAGTACTTC.

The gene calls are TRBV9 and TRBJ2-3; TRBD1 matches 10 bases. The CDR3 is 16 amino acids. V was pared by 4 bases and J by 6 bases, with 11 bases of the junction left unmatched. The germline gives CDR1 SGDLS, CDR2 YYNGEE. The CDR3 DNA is TGTGCCAGCAGCACGGGAGGGACAGGGGAAAAGGATACGCAGTATTTT. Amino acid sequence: CASSTGGTGEKDTQYF.

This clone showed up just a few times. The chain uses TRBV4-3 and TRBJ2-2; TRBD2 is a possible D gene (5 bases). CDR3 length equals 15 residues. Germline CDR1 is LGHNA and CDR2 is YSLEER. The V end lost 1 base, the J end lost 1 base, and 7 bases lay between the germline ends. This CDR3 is CASSQAGMNTGELFF. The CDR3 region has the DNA TGCGCCAGCAGCCAAGCGGGGATGAACACCGGGGAGCTGTTTTTT.

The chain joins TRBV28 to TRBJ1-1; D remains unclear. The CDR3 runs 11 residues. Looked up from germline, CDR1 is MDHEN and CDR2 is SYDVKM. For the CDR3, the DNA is TGTGTAGCGGCGTGGGACACTGAAGCTTTCTTT. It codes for CVAAWDTEAFF.

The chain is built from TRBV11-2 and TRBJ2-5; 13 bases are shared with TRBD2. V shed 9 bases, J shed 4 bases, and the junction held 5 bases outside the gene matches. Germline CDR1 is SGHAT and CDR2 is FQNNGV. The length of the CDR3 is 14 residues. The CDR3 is CASGRTSGGETQYF. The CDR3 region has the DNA TGTGCCAGTGGGAGGACTAGCGGGGGAGAGACCCAGTACTTC.

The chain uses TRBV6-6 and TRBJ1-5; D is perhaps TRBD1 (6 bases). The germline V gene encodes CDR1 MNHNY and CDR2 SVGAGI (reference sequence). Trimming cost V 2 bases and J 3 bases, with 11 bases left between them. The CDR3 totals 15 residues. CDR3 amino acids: CASSYRGTYNQPQHF. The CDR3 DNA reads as TGTGCCAGCAGTTACAGGGGGACGTACAATCAGCCCCAGCATTTT.

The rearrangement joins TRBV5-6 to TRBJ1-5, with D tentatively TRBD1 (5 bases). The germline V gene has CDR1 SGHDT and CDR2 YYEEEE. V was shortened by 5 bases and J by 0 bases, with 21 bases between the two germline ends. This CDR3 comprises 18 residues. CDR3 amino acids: CASRAGGRGSVSNQPQHF. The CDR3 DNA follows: TGTGCCAGCAGGGCAGGCGGGAGGGGATCGGTTAGCAATCAGCCCCAGCATTTT.

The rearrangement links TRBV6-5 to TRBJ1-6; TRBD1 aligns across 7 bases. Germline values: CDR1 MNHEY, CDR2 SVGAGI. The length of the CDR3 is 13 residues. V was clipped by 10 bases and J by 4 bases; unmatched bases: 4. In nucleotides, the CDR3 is TGTGCCACTAACAGGGGTTATAATTCACCCCTCCACTTT. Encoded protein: CATNRGYNSPLHF.

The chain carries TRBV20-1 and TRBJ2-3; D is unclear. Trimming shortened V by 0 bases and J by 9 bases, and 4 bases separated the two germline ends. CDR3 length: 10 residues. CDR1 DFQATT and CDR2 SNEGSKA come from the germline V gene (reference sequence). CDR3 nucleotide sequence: TGCAGTGCTAGAGATCTGACGCAGTATTTT. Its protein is CSARDLTQYF.

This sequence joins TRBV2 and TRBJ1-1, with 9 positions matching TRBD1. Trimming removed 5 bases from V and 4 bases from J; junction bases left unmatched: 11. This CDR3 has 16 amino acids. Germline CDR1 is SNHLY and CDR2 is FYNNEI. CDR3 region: CASSRGGTGGGTEAFF. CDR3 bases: TGTGCCAGCAGTCGAGGGGGTACAGGGGGCGGCACTGAAGCTTTCTTT. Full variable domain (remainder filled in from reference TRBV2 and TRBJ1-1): EPEVTQTPSHQVTQMGQEVILRCVPISNHLYFYWYRQILGQKVEFLVSFYNNEISEKSEIFDDQFSVERPDGSNFTLKIRSTKLEDSAMYFCASSRGGTGGGTEAFFGQGTRLTVV.

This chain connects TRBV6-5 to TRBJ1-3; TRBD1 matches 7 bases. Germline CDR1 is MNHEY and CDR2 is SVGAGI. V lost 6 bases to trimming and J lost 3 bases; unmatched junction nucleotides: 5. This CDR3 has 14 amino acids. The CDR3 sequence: CASRRQGGGNTIYF. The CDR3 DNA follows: TGTGCCAGCAGGCGACAGGGAGGTGGAAACACCATATATTTT.

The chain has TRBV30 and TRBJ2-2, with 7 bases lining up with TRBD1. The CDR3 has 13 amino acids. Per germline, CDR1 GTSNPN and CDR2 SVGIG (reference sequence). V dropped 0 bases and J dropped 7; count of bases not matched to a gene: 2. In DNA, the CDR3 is TGTGCCTGGAGTGTTACAGGGGACGGGGAGCTGTTTTTT. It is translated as CAWSVTGDGELFF.

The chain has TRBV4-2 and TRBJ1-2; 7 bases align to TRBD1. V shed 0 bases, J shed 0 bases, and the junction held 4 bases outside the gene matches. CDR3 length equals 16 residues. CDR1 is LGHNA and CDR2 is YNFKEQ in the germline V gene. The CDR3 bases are TGTGCCAGCAGCCAAGATCTCCAGGGGGCTAACTATGGCTACACCTTC. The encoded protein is CASSQDLQGANYGYTF.

For the CDR3, the DNA is TGTGCCATCAGTGAGAGGGAGTACACTGAAGCTTTCTTT. This encodes CAISEREYTEAFF. V and J are TRBV10-3 and TRBJ1-1; D is undetermined. The germline V and J ends were trimmed by 2 bases and 3 bases, with 7 bases remaining between them. This CDR3 is built from 13 residues. Germline V CDR1 and CDR2: ENHRY, SYGVKD.

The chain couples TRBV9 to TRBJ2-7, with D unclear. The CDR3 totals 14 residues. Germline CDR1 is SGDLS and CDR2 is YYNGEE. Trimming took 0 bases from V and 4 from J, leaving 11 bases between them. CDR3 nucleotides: TGTGCCAGCAGCGTAGATTGGAGCATATACGAGCAGTACTTC. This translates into CASSVDWSIYEQYF.

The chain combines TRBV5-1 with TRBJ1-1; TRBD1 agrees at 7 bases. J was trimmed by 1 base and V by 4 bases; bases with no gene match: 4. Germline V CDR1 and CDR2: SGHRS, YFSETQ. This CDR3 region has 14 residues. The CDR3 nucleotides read TGCGCCAGCAGCATGACAGGGCAGAACACTGAAGCTTTCTTT. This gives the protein CASSMTGQNTEAFF.

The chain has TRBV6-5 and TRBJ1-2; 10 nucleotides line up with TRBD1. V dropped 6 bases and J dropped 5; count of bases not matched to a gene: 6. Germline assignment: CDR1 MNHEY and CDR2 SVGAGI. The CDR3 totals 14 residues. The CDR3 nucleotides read TGTGCCAGCAGACGACAGGGGGCTGAGTATGGCTACACCTTC. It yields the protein CASRRQGAEYGYTF.

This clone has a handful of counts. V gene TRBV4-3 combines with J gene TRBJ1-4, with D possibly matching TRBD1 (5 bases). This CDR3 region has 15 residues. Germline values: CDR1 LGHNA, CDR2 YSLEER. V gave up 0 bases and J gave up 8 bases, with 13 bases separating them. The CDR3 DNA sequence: TGCGCCAGCAGCCAAGAAGGGGCTACAGGCGAAAAACTGTTTTTT. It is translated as CASSQEGATGEKLFF.

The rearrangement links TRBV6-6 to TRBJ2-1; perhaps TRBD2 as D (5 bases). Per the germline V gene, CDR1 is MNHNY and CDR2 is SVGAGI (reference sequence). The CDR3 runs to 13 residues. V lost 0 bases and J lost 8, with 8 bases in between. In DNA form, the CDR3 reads TGTGCCAGCAGTTACTCGCAGCGGTATGAGCAGTTCTTC. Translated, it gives CASSYSQRYEQFF.

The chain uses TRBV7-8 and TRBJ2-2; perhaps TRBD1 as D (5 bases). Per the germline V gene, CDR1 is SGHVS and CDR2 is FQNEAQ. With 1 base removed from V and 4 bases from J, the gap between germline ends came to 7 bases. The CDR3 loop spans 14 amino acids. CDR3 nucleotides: TGTGCCAGCAGCTTAGGGACAACCACCGGGGAGCTGTTTTTT. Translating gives CASSLGTTTGELFF.

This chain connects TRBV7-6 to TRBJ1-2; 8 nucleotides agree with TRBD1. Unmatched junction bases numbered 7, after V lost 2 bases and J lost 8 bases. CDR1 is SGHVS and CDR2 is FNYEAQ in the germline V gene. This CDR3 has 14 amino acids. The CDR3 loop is CASSLLQTGEGYTF. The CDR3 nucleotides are TGTGCCAGCAGCTTACTCCAGACAGGGGAAGGCTACACCTTC.

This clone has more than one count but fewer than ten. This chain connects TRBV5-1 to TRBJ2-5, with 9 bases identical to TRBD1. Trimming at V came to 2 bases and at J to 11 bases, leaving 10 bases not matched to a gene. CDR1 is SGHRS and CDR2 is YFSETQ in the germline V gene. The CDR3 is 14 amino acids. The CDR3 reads CASSFTGGDGEQYF. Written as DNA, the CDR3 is TGCGCCAGCAGCTTCACAGGGGGCGACGGGGAGCAGTACTTC.

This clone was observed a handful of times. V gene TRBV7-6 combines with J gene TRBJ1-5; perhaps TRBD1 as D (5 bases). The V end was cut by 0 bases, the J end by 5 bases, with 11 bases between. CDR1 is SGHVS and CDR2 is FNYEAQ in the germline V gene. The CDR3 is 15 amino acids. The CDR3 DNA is TGTGCCAGCAGCTTAGCTCCGCAGGGCGATCAGCCCCAGCATTTT. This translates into CASSLAPQGDQPQHF. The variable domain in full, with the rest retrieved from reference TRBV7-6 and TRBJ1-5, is GAGVSQSPRYKVTKRGQDVALRCDPISGHVSLYWYRQALGQGPEFLTYFNYEAQQDKSGLPNDRFSAERPEGSISTLTIQRTEQRDSAMYRCASSLAPQGDQPQHFGDGTRLSIL.